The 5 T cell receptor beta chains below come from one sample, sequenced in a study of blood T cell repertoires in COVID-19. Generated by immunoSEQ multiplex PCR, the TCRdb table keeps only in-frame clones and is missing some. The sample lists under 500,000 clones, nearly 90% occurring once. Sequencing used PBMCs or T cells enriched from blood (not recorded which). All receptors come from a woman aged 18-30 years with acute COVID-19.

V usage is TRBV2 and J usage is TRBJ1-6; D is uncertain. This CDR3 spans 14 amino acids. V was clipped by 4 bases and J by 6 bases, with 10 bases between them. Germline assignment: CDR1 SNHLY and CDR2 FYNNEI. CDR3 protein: CASSVFGGNSPLHF. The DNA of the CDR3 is TGTGCCAGCAGTGTCTTCGGCGGTAATTCACCCCTCCACTTT.

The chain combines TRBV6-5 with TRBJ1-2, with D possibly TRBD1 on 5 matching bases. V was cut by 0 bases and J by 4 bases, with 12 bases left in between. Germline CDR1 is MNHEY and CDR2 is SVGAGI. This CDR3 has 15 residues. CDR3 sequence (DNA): TGTGCCAGCAGTTACTCCGAGGGGACTTTCTATGGCTACACCTTC. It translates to CASSYSEGTFYGYTF.

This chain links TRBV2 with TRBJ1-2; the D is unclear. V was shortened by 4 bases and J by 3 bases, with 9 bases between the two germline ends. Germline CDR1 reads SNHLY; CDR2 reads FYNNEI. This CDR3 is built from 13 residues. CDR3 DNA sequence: TGTGCCAGCAGTGTGGCCAGTGACTATGGCTACACCTTC. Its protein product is CASSVASDYGYTF. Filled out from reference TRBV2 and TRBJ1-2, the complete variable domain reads EPEVTQTPSHQVTQMGQEVILRCVPISNHLYFYWYRQILGQKVEFLVSFYNNEISEKSEIFDDQFSVERPDGSNFTLKIRSTKLEDSAMYFCASSVASDYGYTFGSGTRLTVV.

The CDR3 spells CASSLGVGGQPQHF. The CDR3 nucleotides are TGTGCCAGCAGCTTAGGGGTCGGAGGGCAGCCCCAGCATTTT. The rearrangement uses TRBV11-2 and TRBJ1-5; no definite D call. V was shortened by 1 base and J by 7 bases, with 11 bases between the two germline ends. Germline lookup yields CDR1 SGHAT and CDR2 FQNNGV. CDR3 length: 14 amino acids.

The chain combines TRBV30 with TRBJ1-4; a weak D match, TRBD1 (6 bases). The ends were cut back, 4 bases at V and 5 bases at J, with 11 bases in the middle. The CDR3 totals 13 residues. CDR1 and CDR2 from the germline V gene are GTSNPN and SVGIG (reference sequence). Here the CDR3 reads CAWKRQENEKLFF. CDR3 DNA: TGTGCCTGGAAAAGACAGGAGAATGAAAAACTGTTTTTT.